This TCR beta chain comes out of a study of OX40 agonist ivuxolimab in advanced cancers. Study context: From about 23 to 85 years was the age range, with a mean of around 54 years, and 65% to 90% were male. Participants could have had prior anti-PD-1, anti-PD-L1 or anti-CTLA-4 therapy, and approximately 37% had some. Broader study findings: Some patients who did not respond also had low normalized T-cell clonal expansion. Researchers did not determine the expanded peripheral T cells' antigen specificity.

CDR1 and CDR2 from the germline V gene are SGDLS and YYNGEE. This CDR3 is 15 amino acids long. The V end was cut by 4 bases, the J end by 2 bases, with 13 bases between. Notes on this clone: Antigen specificity is unknown.

TCRdb keeps only in-frame clones here, not all; method: immunoSEQ multiplex PCR. This sample has roughly 71,000 clones, with around 84% found just once. The chain couples TRBV9 to TRBJ1-3, with D unclear. The origin of this receptor is an adult with an advanced solid tumor such as melanoma, head and neck, liver or kidney cancer. The starting material was CD4+ or CD8+ T cells sorted from blood, obtained in a trial of the OX40 agonist ivuxolimab. In nucleotides, the CDR3 is TGTGCCAGCAGCCTTCTGGGTTTCGCTGGAAACACCATATATTTT. This translates into CASSLLGFAGNTIYF.